A single sample is the source of the 28 T cell receptor beta chains below, sequenced in a study of human T cells and chemical hapten exposure (dated by TCRdb to the early 2020s). Library prep was done by RACE. The sample was run on a NextSeq 500. The public reads were reanalyzed by TCRdb: fastp trimming at Q25, MiXCR alignment, in-frame beta chains only. All rows with the same CDR3 protein become a single entry with the most common DNA and genes. This sample gives around 380,000 distinct CDR3 sequences in total; about 4.8% of them show up just once. Of the sample, about 2.1% falls within the top ten clones. The time point label corresponds to: patch test 1, 2 weeks after DPC sensitization. The sample's treatment or condition label, in plain terms: therapeutic diphenylcyclopropenone sensitization with weekly scalp DPC. Sequencing was performed on whole blood, taken in connection with sensitization to the hapten diphenylcyclopropenone (DPC). The receptors were gathered from a woman in her forties or fifties with alopecia areata. Some clones in this sample may be carry-over from other donors' samples.

This clonotype was counted at least ten times. The chain joins TRBV6-2 or TRBV6-3 to TRBJ2-3; weak D call: TRBD2 (5 bases). Trimming cost V 4 bases and J 5 bases, with 10 bases left between them. Per germline, CDR1 MNHEY and CDR2 SVGEGT. The CDR3 has 13 residues. The CDR3 is CASSLPSGDTQYF. CDR3 coding DNA: TGTGCCAGCAGTTTACCGAGCGGAGATACGCAGTATTTT.

The V gene is TRBV12-3 or TRBV12-4, the J gene TRBJ2-1, with D perhaps TRBD1 (6 bases). This CDR3 comprises 12 residues. The V and J ends lost 1 base and 11 bases respectively, with 9 bases between them. The CDR3 DNA follows: TGTGCCAGCAGTTTAGAGGGGACAAAGCAGTTCTTC. It is translated as CASSLEGTKQFF.

This clonotype has ten or more counts. The chain combines TRBV5-1 with TRBJ1-2, with a weak D call TRBD1 (6 bases). The CDR3 has 12 residues. CDR1 and CDR2 (germline): SGHRS, YFSETQ. Trimming shortened V by 6 bases and J by 4 bases, and 10 bases separated the two germline ends. CDR3 protein: CASKGDTYGYTF. CDR3 DNA: TGCGCCAGCAAGGGGGACACCTATGGCTACACCTTC.

This clonotype was observed at least ten times. V and J are TRBV3-1 and TRBJ1-2; D ambiguous. V was pared by 0 bases and J by 8 bases, with 10 bases between. Germline values: CDR1 LGHDT, CDR2 YNNKEL (reference sequence). This CDR3 contains 13 residues. Here the CDR3 reads CASSQDRATGYTF. CDR3 DNA: TGTGCCAGCAGCCAAGATCGGGCTACGGGCTACACCTTC.

This clonotype was counted between two and nine times. The J gene is TRBJ2-7, the V gene TRBV6-5; a possible D gene is TRBD1 (6 bases). The V end was cut by 0 bases, the J end by 3 bases, with 21 bases between. Germline CDR1 is MNHEY and CDR2 is SVGAGI. The CDR3 sequence is 18 residues long. CDR3 amino acids: CASSYSSHGPRGIYEQYF. CDR3 nucleotides: TGTGCCAGCAGTTACTCGTCTCACGGGCCGAGGGGGATCTACGAGCAGTACTTC.

This clonotype was detected only a few times. The chain has TRBV18 and TRBJ2-2; no clear D gene. Germline V lookup: CDR1 KGHSH, CDR2 LQKENI. CDR3 size: 14 residues. The ends were cut back, 2 bases at V and 6 bases at J, with 10 bases in the middle. The chain's CDR3 is CASSPIPSAGELFF. The CDR3 nucleotides are TGTGCCAGCTCACCAATCCCGTCCGCCGGGGAGCTGTTTTTT. Complete variable domain (other parts from reference TRBV18 and TRBJ2-2): NAGVMQNPRHLVRRRGQEARLRCSPMKGHSHVYWYRQLPEEGLKFMVYLQKENIIDESGMPKERFSAEFPKEGPSILRIQQVVRGDSAAYFCASSPIPSAGELFFGEGSRLTVL.

In its sample, this clonotype was seen many times. V is TRBV6-5 and J is TRBJ1-3; D is possibly TRBD1 (5 bases). The CDR3 runs 16 residues. Germline V gene sequence: CDR1 MNHEY, CDR2 SVGAGI. V lost 0 bases and J lost 1, with 10 bases in between. CDR3 DNA: TGTGCCAGCAGTTACTCCGGGGGTGGGTCTGGAAACACCATATATTTT. Protein: CASSYSGGGSGNTIYF.

This clonotype was observed many times. V gene TRBV9 combines with J gene TRBJ2-7; D perhaps matches TRBD2 (6 bases). The CDR3 totals 14 residues. Per the germline V gene, CDR1 is SGDLS and CDR2 is YYNGEE. V lost 0 bases and J 6 bases, leaving 13 bases between the germline ends. The CDR3, as DNA: TGTGCCAGCAGCGTAGAGGCGGGGCGAAGCGAGCAGTACTTC. Translation gives CASSVEAGRSEQYF. Complete variable domain (other parts from reference TRBV9 and TRBJ2-7): DSGVTQTPKHLITATGQRVTLRCSPRSGDLSVYWYQQSLDQGLQFLIQYYNGEERAKGNILERFSAQQFPDLHSELNLSSLELGDSALYFCASSVEAGRSEQYFGPGTRLTVT.

This clonotype has a count of ten or more. The junction and the germline gene differ at one end; a read error may be behind it. The V gene is TRBV7-9, the J gene TRBJ2-3; D is perhaps TRBD2 (5 bases). This CDR3 has 8 amino acids. CDR1 and CDR2 from the germline V gene are SEHNR and FQNEAQ (reference sequence). Written as DNA, the CDR3 is TGTGCCAGCAGCCTGGGAGAGTTT. Its translation is CASSLGEF.

CDR3 nucleotides: TGTGCCAGCAGCGTAGACACTAGCGGTCTTACTAAGGCCTCCACTGAGCAGTTCTTC. As protein: CASSVDTSGLTKASTEQFF. This sequence joins TRBV9 and TRBJ2-1; 8 positions match TRBD2. The CDR3 sequence is 19 residues long. Germline V gives CDR1 SGDLS, CDR2 YYNGEE. Trimming cost V 0 bases and J 9 bases; bases outside gene matches: 20. Full variable domain (rest looked up from reference TRBV9 and TRBJ2-1): DSGVTQTPKHLITATGQRVTLRCSPRSGDLSVYWYQQSLDQGLQFLIQYYNGEERAKGNILERFSAQQFPDLHSELNLSSLELGDSALYFCASSVDTSGLTKASTEQFFGPGTRLTVL.

Ten or more counts support this clonotype. The chain combines TRBV4-2 with TRBJ2-1; either TRBD1 or TRBD2 may supply D (5 bases each). The germline V gene has CDR1 LGHNA and CDR2 YNFKEQ. There are 15 residues in the CDR3. Trimming cost V 4 bases and J 3 bases, with 13 bases left between them. CDR3 sequence (DNA): TGTGCCAGCAGCCGGCCAGGGACCCGCTACAATGAGCAGTTCTTC. Amino acid sequence: CASSRPGTRYNEQFF.

This rearrangement joins TRBV3-1 to TRBJ2-3; tentative D call: TRBD2 (7 bases). Trimming pared 2 bases from V and 1 base from J, leaving 16 bases between. Germline CDR1 reads LGHDT; CDR2 reads YNNKEL (reference sequence). CDR3 length equals 17 residues. The CDR3 loop is CASSQFWGGKGTDTQYF. Written as DNA, the CDR3 is TGTGCCAGCAGCCAATTTTGGGGGGGCAAAGGCACAGATACGCAGTATTTT.

In its sample, this clonotype was seen many times. As DNA, the CDR3 is TGTGCCAGCAGCGTAGTAGGAATGAACACTGAAGCTTTCTTT. It specifies CASSVVGMNTEAFF. This chain uses TRBV9 with TRBJ1-1; D remains ambiguous. The CDR3 covers 14 residues. The V gene's germline CDR1 is SGDLS and CDR2 YYNGEE. Deletions cut 0 bases from V and 0 bases from J, with 6 bases between.

This clonotype has more than one count but fewer than ten. The J gene is TRBJ2-1, the V gene TRBV7-9; 12 nucleotides agree with TRBD2. V lost 3 bases to trimming and J lost 9 bases; unmatched junction nucleotides: 6. In germline, CDR1 is SEHNR, CDR2 FQNEAQ (reference sequence). The CDR3 extends over 15 amino acids. For the CDR3, the DNA is TGTGCCAGCAGCTTTTCGACTAGCGGGAGTCGTGAGCAGTTCTTC. Protein product: CASSFSTSGSREQFF.

This clonotype was observed many times. The J gene is TRBJ2-2, the V gene TRBV29-1; D not resolved. Germline CDR1 SQVTM, CDR2 ANQGSEA. The V gene lost 6 bases and the J gene lost 1 base, with 9 bases spanning the gap. This CDR3 is built from 13 residues. The CDR3 DNA reads TGCAGCGTCCCCGACAAGAACACCGGGGAGCTGTTTTTT. It encodes CSVPDKNTGELFF.

This clonotype was observed a few times. V usage is TRBV6-4 and J usage is TRBJ2-2, with D unresolved. The CDR3 runs 8 residues. The V end lost 6 bases, the J end lost 13 bases, and 3 bases lay between the germline ends. Germline V gives CDR1 MRHNA, CDR2 SNTAGT. The CDR3 here is CASSALFF. The CDR3 DNA follows: TGTGCCAGCAGCGCGCTGTTTTTT.

This clonotype was recorded at least ten times. The chain is built from TRBV5-1 and TRBJ1-2, with TRBD1 identical over 8 bases. Germline CDR1 is SGHRS and CDR2 is YFSETQ. V was clipped by 2 bases and J by 8 bases; unmatched bases: 5. This CDR3 comprises 13 residues. The CDR3 sequence: CASSFGQGEGYTF. DNA for the CDR3: TGCGCCAGCAGCTTTGGACAGGGTGAAGGCTACACCTTC.

This clonotype was seen at least ten times. This chain connects TRBV29-1 to TRBJ1-4, with D possibly being TRBD1 (6 bases). In germline, CDR1 is SQVTM, CDR2 ANQGSEA. Trimming stripped 5 bases from V and 5 bases from J, with 12 bases between. This CDR3 contains 13 residues. The CDR3 DNA follows: TGCAGCGTTTTGAACAGGGAAAATGAAAAACTGTTTTTT. It specifies CSVLNRENEKLFF.

This clonotype has a handful of counts. The chain employs TRBV20-1 and TRBJ2-7; TRBD2 agrees at 9 bases. The CDR3 is 15 amino acids. The V segment lost 2 bases and the J segment 5 bases; nucleotides outside the gene matches: 10. Germline CDR1 DFQATT, CDR2 SNEGSKA (reference sequence). CDR3 residues: CSARKSGGRGNEQYF. As DNA, the CDR3 is TGCAGTGCTAGAAAGAGCGGCGGGAGGGGCAACGAGCAGTACTTC.

The rearrangement uses TRBV12-3 or TRBV12-4 and TRBJ1-5; tentative D call: TRBD1 (5 bases). The CDR3 contains 14 residues. Trimming removed 1 base from V and 9 bases from J, with 13 bases in between. CDR3 residues: CASSLGQPQGPQHF. In DNA, the CDR3 is TGTGCCAGCAGTTTAGGGCAGCCCCAGGGGCCCCAGCATTTT.

This clonotype was found a few times. CDR3 nucleotides: TGTGCCAGCAGTTTAGATGGTGACGGGACACTAGCTTACAATGAGCAGTTCTTC. Encoded protein: CASSLDGDGTLAYNEQFF. The rearrangement links TRBV27 to TRBJ2-1; either TRBD1 or TRBD2 may fit D (6 bases each). This CDR3 is built from 18 residues. V dropped 2 bases and J dropped 4 bases, with 21 bases sitting between them. Germline V CDR1 and CDR2: MNHEY, SMNVEV (reference sequence).

This chain connects TRBV7-8 to TRBJ2-5; D remains ambiguous. This CDR3 has 16 residues. CDR1 SGHVS and CDR2 FQNEAQ come from the germline V gene. Trimming took off 1 base at V and 1 base at J, with 13 bases between the two ends. Written as DNA, the CDR3 is TGTGCCAGCAGCTTAGGGCCTAGGGCAGGCCAAGAGACCCAGTACTTC. Amino acids: CASSLGPRAGQETQYF.

The table lists this clonotype with many counts. The gene calls are TRBV28 and TRBJ2-3; perhaps D is TRBD1 or TRBD2 (5 bases each). Looked up from germline, CDR1 is MDHEN and CDR2 is SYDVKM. This CDR3 has 15 amino acids. Trimming took off 3 bases at V and 1 base at J, with 11 bases between the two ends. CDR3 nucleotides: TGTGCCAGCAGTTTCCCCGTGGGGGGCACAGATACGCAGTATTTT. It translates to CASSFPVGGTDTQYF.

This clonotype was observed at least ten times. V gene TRBV6-5 combines with J gene TRBJ2-1; D not certain. V gave up 1 base and J gave up 3 bases, with 7 bases separating them. The CDR3 is made up of 14 amino acids. The V gene's germline CDR1 is MNHEY and CDR2 SVGAGI. CDR3 sequence (DNA): TGTGCCAGCAGTTACTTTAGGGACTACAATGAGCAGTTCTTC. Protein product: CASSYFRDYNEQFF.

The chain has TRBV6-5 and TRBJ2-5; D remains unclear. V lost 6 bases, J lost 5 bases, and 13 bases lay in between. The CDR3 runs to 13 residues. From germline, CDR1 is MNHEY and CDR2 SVGAGI. CDR3 amino acids: CASSPTGWETQYF. CDR3 nucleotides: TGTGCCAGCAGCCCGACCGGGTGGGAGACCCAGTACTTC.

The V gene is TRBV27, the J gene TRBJ1-5; tentatively, D is TRBD1 (5 bases). V was pared by 5 bases and J by 9 bases, with 14 bases between. This CDR3 is 13 amino acids long. The germline V gene has CDR1 MNHEY and CDR2 SMNVEV (reference sequence). CDR3 nucleotides: TGTGCCAGCAGTCGGACACCTGAAAGGCCCCAGCATTTT. Protein: CASSRTPERPQHF.

This clonotype was counted between two and nine times. The rearrangement uses TRBV19 and TRBJ2-7; D is perhaps TRBD1 (5 bases). V was clipped by 3 bases and J by 6 bases, with 15 bases between them. The CDR3 is 14 residues long. CDR1 is LNHDA, CDR2 SQIVND, per germline (reference sequence). The DNA of the CDR3 is TGTGCCAGTAGTATCTCAGGGCCCCCTGGCGAGCAGTACTTC. Protein sequence: CASSISGPPGEQYF.

This clonotype was found once. The CDR3 DNA is TGTGCCAGCAGGAACCAGGGGGCGAGCAATCAGCCCCAGCATTTT. Its protein is CASRNQGASNQPQHF. The chain employs TRBV12-3 or TRBV12-4 and TRBJ1-5, with 8 bases aligning to TRBD1. This CDR3 is 15 amino acids long. The trim removed 6 bases at V and 1 base at J, leaving 5 bases unmatched.